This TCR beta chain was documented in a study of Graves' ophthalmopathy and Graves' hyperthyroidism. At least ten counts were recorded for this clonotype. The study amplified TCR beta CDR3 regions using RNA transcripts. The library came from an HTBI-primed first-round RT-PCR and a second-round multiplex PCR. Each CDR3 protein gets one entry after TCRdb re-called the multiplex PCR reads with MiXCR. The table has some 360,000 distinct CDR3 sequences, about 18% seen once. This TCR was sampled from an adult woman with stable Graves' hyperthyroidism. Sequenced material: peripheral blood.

The CDR3 sequence is CSVYRGLQETQYF. Written as DNA, the CDR3 is TGCAGCGTCTACCGGGGGCTCCAAGAGACCCAGTACTTC. The V and J genes are TRBV29-1 and TRBJ2-5; the D gene could be TRBD1 or TRBD2 (6 bases each). Trimming shortened V by 6 bases and J by 1 base, and 12 bases separated the two germline ends. Looked up from germline, CDR1 is SQVTM and CDR2 is ANQGSEA. The CDR3 covers 13 residues. Variable domain in full (rest from reference TRBV29-1 and TRBJ2-5): SAVISQKPSRDICQRGTSLTIQCQVDSQVTMMFWYRQQPGQSLTLIATANQGSEATYESGFVIDKFPISRPNLTFSTLTVSNMSPEDSSIYLCSVYRGLQETQYFGPGTRLLVL.